This T cell receptor beta chain derives from a study of cytotoxic CD8 clonotypes in ibrutinib-treated CLL. Study background: Among the samples, the mean was about 260,000 productive templates and some 100,000 productive rearrangements.

This clone was seen a few times. V lost 7 bases and J 5 bases, leaving 17 bases between the germline ends. There are 14 residues in the CDR3. Germline V gene lookup returns CDR1 MDHEN and CDR2 SYDVKM. Only in-frame clones appear in the TCRdb table, and some are missing; sequencing was by immunoSEQ multiplex PCR. The sample has more than 200,000 clones, roughly three quarters seen once; the top ten hold 5.5% to 6%. The chain combines TRBV28 with TRBJ1-2; D unresolved. Specimen: PBMCs, collected after 12 months of ibrutinib treatment. The receptor's source is a human donor with chronic lymphocytic leukemia. The CDR3 DNA reads TGTGCCAGCACCTCATATGGCAGATATTATGGCTACACCTTC. The encoded protein is CASTSYGRYYGYTF.